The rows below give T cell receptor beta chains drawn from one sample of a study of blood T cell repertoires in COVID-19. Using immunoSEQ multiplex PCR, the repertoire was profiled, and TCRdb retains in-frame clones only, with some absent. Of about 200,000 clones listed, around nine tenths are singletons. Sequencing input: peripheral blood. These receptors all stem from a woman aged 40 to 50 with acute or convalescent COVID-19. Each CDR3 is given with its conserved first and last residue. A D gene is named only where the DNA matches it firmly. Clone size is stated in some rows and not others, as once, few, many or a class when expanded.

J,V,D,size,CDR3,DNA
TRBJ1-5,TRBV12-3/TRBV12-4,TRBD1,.,CASSGQGNQPQHF,TGTGCCAGCAGCGGACAGGGTAATCAGCCCCAGCATTTT
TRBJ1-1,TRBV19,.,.,CASIIQRGRRTEAFF,TGTGCCAGTATTATCCAGCGGGGGCGGAGGACTGAAGCTTTCTTT
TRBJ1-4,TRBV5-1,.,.,CASRPTPTNEKLFF,TGCGCCAGCAGACCGACACCCACTAATGAAAAACTGTTTTTT
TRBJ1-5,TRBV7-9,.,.,CASSPGWAGRHSNQPQHF,TGTGCCAGCAGCCCCGGCTGGGCGGGACGACATAGCAATCAGCCCCAGCATTTT
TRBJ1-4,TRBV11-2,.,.,CASSNWGGQYEKLFF,TGTGCCAGCAGCAACTGGGGGGGGCAATATGAAAAACTGTTTTTT
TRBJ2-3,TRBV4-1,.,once,CASSPIGTRTDTQYF,TGCGCCAGCAGCCCTATCGGGACACGCACAGATACGCAGTATTTT
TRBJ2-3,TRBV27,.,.,CASGSLSVPDTQYF,TGTGCCAGTGGTTCCCTGAGCGTGCCAGATACGCAGTATTTT
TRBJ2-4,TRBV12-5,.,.,CASGHGTNDRGKNIQYF,TGTGCTAGTGGTCACGGGACAAACGATCGAGGCAAAAACATTCAGTACTTC
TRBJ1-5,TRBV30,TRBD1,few,CAWSETGGQPQHF,TGTGCCTGGAGTGAGACAGGGGGACAGCCCCAGCATTTT
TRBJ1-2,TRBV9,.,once,CASSPQEGRGYGYTF,TGTGCCAGCAGCCCCCAAGAGGGAAGAGGTTATGGCTACACCTTC
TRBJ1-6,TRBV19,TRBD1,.,CASSMDEDGTGYSPLHF,TGTGCCAGTAGTATGGATGAGGACGGGACAGGATATTCACCCCTCCACTTT
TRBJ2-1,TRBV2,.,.,CAGSGGSSYNEQFF,TGTGCCGGGTCAGGGGGGAGCTCCTACAATGAGCAGTTCTTC
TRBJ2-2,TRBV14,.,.,CASSHLRTNTGELFF,TGTGCCAGCAGCCATCTCAGGACGAACACCGGGGAGCTGTTTTTT
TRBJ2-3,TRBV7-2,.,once,CASSFGVTDTQYF,TGTGCCAGCAGCTTCGGGGTCACAGATACGCAGTATTTT
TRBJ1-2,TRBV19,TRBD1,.,CASRPGTGDYGYTF,TGTGCCAGTAGACCCGGGACAGGGGACTATGGCTACACCTTC
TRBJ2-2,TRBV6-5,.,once,CASSTGLYGELFF,TGTGCCAGCAGTACTGGACTCTATGGGGAGCTGTTTTTT